These 9 T cell receptor beta chains came from one sample sequenced in a study of Graves' ophthalmopathy and Graves' hyperthyroidism. Scientists amplified the TCR beta CDR3 regions from RNA transcripts. In the first round, RT-PCR was carried out with HTBI primers, and a multiplex PCR formed the second round. A single record per CDR3 protein comes from TCRdb applying MiXCR to the multiplex PCR reads. The profile shows 600,000 to 650,000 distinct CDR3 sequences, 20% to 25% of them singletons. Sequenced: peripheral blood. The receptors stem from a woman younger than 35 with stable Graves' hyperthyroidism. Some clones in this sample may be carry-over from other donors' samples.

This clonotype has ten or more counts. The rearrangement links TRBV15 to TRBJ2-7; possible D gene TRBD2, 6 bases. V was cut by 0 bases and J by 7 bases, with 7 bases left in between. This CDR3 comprises 12 residues. CDR1 and CDR2 (germline): LNHNV, YYDKDF (reference sequence). CDR3 residues: CATSRDGGEQYF. The CDR3 nucleotides read TGTGCCACCAGCAGAGATGGAGGGGAGCAGTACTTC.

This clonotype was picked up many times. The rearrangement joins TRBV19 to TRBJ2-5; the match to TRBD1 covers 8 bases. This CDR3 is built from 14 residues. From germline, CDR1 is LNHDA and CDR2 SQIVND (reference sequence). V dropped 4 bases and J dropped 5; count of bases not matched to a gene: 6. Written as DNA, the CDR3 is TGTGCCAGTAGTACTTCAGGGGGCGGTGAGACCCAGTACTTC. Its protein is CASSTSGGGETQYF.

The chain has TRBV5-1 and TRBJ2-2; D unclear. The CDR3 contains 14 residues. The germline gives CDR1 SGHRS, CDR2 YFSETQ. Trimming removed 3 bases at V and 3 bases at J, with 9 bases between. The CDR3 reads CASSSLGHTGELFF. CDR3 coding DNA: TGCGCCAGCAGCTCCCTAGGGCACACCGGGGAGCTGTTTTTT.

This clonotype was detected many times. The chain links TRBV12-3 or TRBV12-4 to TRBJ2-7; no definite D call. The CDR3 contains 13 residues. V was shortened by 6 bases and J by 3 bases, with 12 bases between the two germline ends. The CDR3, as DNA: TGTGCCAGCAGATTGACGGTGAACTACGAGCAGTACTTC. Protein product: CASRLTVNYEQYF.

A few counts support this clonotype. The CDR3 DNA follows: TGTGCCAGCAGCCAAGGGGGGGTAGGACTAGGTCGCGAGCAGTACTTC. It is translated as CASSQGGVGLGREQYF. This chain joins TRBV4-2 and TRBJ2-7, with TRBD2 matching 7 bases. Germline V gene sequence: CDR1 LGHNA, CDR2 YNFKEQ. CDR3 length: 16 residues. Trimming cost V 1 base and J 6 bases; bases outside gene matches: 12.

This clonotype appeared many times. J is TRBJ1-2 and V is TRBV12-3 or TRBV12-4; tentative D call: TRBD1 (5 bases). Trimming left V 4 bases short and J 10 bases short, with 10 bases between. The CDR3 extends over 11 amino acids. CDR3 amino acids: CASSSGPLYTF. In DNA form, the CDR3 reads TGTGCCAGCAGTTCGGGGCCCCTCTACACCTTC.

This chain's CDR3 is CASSLVLAGVAGELFF. DNA of the CDR3: TGTGCCAGCAGTTTAGTACTAGCGGGAGTAGCAGGGGAGCTGTTTTTT. The gene calls are TRBV12-3 or TRBV12-4 and TRBJ2-2; 11 positions match TRBD2. J was trimmed by 8 bases and V by 1 base; bases with no gene match: 6. CDR3 size: 16 residues.

The rearrangement joins TRBV6-5 to TRBJ2-7; the match to TRBD1 covers 7 bases. Trimming at V came to 2 bases and at J to 6 bases, leaving 4 bases not matched to a gene. The CDR3 sequence is 13 residues long. In germline, CDR1 is MNHEY, CDR2 SVGAGI. CDR3 sequence: CASSYGAGGEQYF. CDR3 DNA: TGTGCCAGCAGTTACGGGGCAGGGGGCGAGCAGTACTTC.

The rearrangement links TRBV18 to TRBJ1-2; tentatively, D is TRBD1 (6 bases). The CDR3 length is 14 residues. The germline V and J ends were trimmed by 6 bases and 2 bases, with 13 bases remaining between them. The germline CDR1 and CDR2 sequences are KGHSH and LQKENI. The CDR3 protein is CASSRTEENYGYTF. DNA of the CDR3: TGTGCCAGCTCGAGGACAGAAGAGAACTATGGCTACACCTTC.